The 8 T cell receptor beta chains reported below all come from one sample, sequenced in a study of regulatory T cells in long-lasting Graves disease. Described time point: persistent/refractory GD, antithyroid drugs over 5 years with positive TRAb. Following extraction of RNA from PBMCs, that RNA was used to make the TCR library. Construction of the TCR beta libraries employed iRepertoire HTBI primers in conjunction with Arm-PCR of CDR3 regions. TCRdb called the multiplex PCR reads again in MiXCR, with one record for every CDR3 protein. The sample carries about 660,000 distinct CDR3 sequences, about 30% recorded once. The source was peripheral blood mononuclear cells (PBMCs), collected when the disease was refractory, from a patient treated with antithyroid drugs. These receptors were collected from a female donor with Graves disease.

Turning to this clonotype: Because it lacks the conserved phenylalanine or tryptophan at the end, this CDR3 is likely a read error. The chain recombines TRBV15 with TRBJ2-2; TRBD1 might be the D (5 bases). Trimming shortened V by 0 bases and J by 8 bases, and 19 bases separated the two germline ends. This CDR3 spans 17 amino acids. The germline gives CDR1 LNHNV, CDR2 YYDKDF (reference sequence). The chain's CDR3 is CATSRDLQQDKQGELFL. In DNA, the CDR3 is TGTGCCACCAGCAGAGATCTCCAGCAGGACAAACAGGGGGAGCTGTTTCTT.

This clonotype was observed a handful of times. The DNA for the CDR3 is TGCGCCAGCAGCTTGGCCGAGATGGGAAACATTCAGTACTTC. It specifies CASSLAEMGNIQYF. This chain uses TRBV5-1 with TRBJ2-4; D is ambiguous. Germline V CDR1 and CDR2: SGHRS, YFSETQ. This CDR3 is built from 14 residues. The V and J ends lost 0 bases and 6 bases respectively, with 10 bases between them.

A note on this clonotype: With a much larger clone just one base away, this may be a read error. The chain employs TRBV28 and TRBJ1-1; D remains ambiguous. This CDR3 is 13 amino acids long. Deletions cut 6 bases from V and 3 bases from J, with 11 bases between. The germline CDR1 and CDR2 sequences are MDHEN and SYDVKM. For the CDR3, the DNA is TGTGCCAGCAGCTCTCACGAGGACACTGAAGCTTTCTTT. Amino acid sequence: CASSSHEDTEAFF.

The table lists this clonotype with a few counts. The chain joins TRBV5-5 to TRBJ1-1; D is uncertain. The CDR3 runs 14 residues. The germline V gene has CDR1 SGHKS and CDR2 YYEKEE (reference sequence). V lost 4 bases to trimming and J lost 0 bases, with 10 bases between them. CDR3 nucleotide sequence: TGTGCCAGCAGCCGCCTTACAATGAACACTGAAGCTTTCTTT. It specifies CASSRLTMNTEAFF.

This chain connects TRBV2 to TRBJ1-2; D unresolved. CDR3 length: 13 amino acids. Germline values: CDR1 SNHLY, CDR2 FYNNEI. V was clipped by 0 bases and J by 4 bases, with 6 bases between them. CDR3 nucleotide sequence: TGTGCCAGCAGTGAAGCGCTTTTCTATGGCTACACCTTC. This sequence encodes CASSEALFYGYTF.

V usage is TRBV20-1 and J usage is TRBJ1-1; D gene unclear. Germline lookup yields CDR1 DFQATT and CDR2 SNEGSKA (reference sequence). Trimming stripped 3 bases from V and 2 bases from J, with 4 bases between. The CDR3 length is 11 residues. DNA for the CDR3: TGCAGTGCTAGTCCTAACACTGAAGCTTTCTTT. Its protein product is CSASPNTEAFF.

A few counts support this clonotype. The CDR3 DNA sequence: TGTGCCAGCAACACCCGGACTAGCGAGACTTACGAGCAGTACTTC. Amino acids: CASNTRTSETYEQYF. The chain uses TRBV28 and TRBJ2-7; 9 bases align to TRBD2. The junction had 11 bases not matched to a gene; V was cut back by 7 bases and J by 4 bases. Germline values: CDR1 MDHEN, CDR2 SYDVKM. CDR3 size: 15 residues. The variable domain in full, completed from reference TRBV28 and TRBJ2-7, reads DVKVTQSSRYLVKRTGEKVFLECVQDMDHENMFWYRQDPGLGLRLIYFSYDVKMKEKGDIPEGYSVSREKKERFSLILESASTNQTSMYLCASNTRTSETYEQYFGPGTRLTVT.

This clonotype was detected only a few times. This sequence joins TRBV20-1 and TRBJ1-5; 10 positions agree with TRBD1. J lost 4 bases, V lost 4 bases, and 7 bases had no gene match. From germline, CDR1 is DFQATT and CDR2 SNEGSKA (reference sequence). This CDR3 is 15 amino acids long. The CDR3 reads CSATSPGQGNQPQHF. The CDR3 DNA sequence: TGCAGTGCTACGAGCCCGGGACAGGGGAATCAGCCCCAGCATTTT.